The 27 T cell receptor beta chains given below trace back to one sample, sequenced in a study of post-analysis software for immune sequencing data. Their target antigens are unknown. Regarding the study as a whole: Five TRBV segments, including TRBV5-6, TRBV5-1 and TRBV20-1, were more frequent in patients than controls.

Included in the TCR beta cDNA libraries were unique molecular identifiers. In TCRdb, the PCR reads were re-called with MiXCR into one record per CDR3 protein. The data show about 460,000 distinct CDR3 sequences, around 40% seen once. The material sequenced was blood. The receptors originated from a girl aged 10 to 17 with multiple sclerosis.

With respect to this clonotype: Relative to the germline gene, one junction end is altered; a read error may explain this. This chain links TRBV29-1 with TRBJ2-3, with D tentatively TRBD1 or TRBD2 (5 bases each). The CDR3 is 14 residues long. Germline V CDR1 and CDR2: SQVTM, ANQGSEA. CDR3 amino acids: CSVVGGVVTDMQYF. The CDR3 DNA is TGCAGCGTTGTTGGGGGAGTAGTCACAGATATGCAGTATTTT.

The chain employs TRBV9 and TRBJ2-3, with D perhaps matching TRBD2 (5 bases). Germline V gene lookup returns CDR1 SGDLS and CDR2 YYNGEE. Deletions cut 0 bases from V and 4 bases from J, with 9 bases between. This CDR3 region has 14 residues. The CDR3 spells CASSVASYPDTQYF. DNA of the CDR3: TGTGCCAGCAGCGTAGCTAGCTACCCAGATACGCAGTATTTT.

This clonotype was recorded many times. This chain uses TRBV5-1 with TRBJ2-5; D gene ambiguous. The V and J ends lost 0 bases and 2 bases respectively, with 2 bases between them. Germline CDR1 is SGHRS and CDR2 is YFSETQ. The CDR3 has 12 amino acids. The CDR3 sequence is CASSLEQETQYF. CDR3 bases: TGCGCCAGCAGCTTGGAGCAAGAGACCCAGTACTTC.

This clonotype was found once. The chain uses TRBV20-1 and TRBJ1-2; maybe TRBD1 (5 bases). CDR1 is DFQATT, CDR2 SNEGSKA, per germline (reference sequence). The CDR3 spans 10 residues. V gave up 7 bases and J gave up 4 bases, with 7 bases separating them. As DNA, the CDR3 is TGCAGTGTAAGGGGCTATGGCTACACCTTC. It codes for CSVRGYGYTF.

The rearrangement links TRBV3-1 to TRBJ2-3; D might be TRBD2 (5 bases). Germline CDR1 LGHDT, CDR2 YNNKEL (reference sequence). The V gene lost 3 bases and the J gene lost 2 bases, with 12 bases spanning the gap. The CDR3 has 15 amino acids. Here the CDR3 reads CASSQQTNPTDTQYF. CDR3 nucleotides: TGTGCCAGCAGCCAGCAGACTAACCCCACAGATACGCAGTATTTT.

This clonotype was seen a few times. The chain recombines TRBV5-4 with TRBJ2-7; TRBD2 matches 8 bases. CDR1 SGHNT and CDR2 YYREEE come from the germline V gene (reference sequence). The CDR3 has 16 residues. The ends lost 2 bases at V and 0 bases at J; junction bases unmatched: 7. CDR3 nucleotide sequence: TGTGCCAGCAGCTTCGAGGGCGGGAGGAGCTCCTACGAGCAGTACTTC. The encoded protein is CASSFEGGRSSYEQYF.

The chain is built from TRBV7-3 and TRBJ2-7, with TRBD1 as a possible D gene (7 bases). Germline-derived CDR1 and CDR2 are SGHTA and FQGTGA. Trimming stripped 6 bases from V and 0 bases from J, with 15 bases between. The CDR3 totals 15 residues. CDR3 nucleotide sequence: TGTGCCAGCAGTCCGCGGGGACAGAGCTCCTACGAGCAGTACTTC. This gives the protein CASSPRGQSSYEQYF.

The chain joins TRBV20-1 to TRBJ1-1; a weak D match, TRBD1 (5 bases). The CDR3 totals 12 residues. Germline V gene data show CDR1 as DFQATT and CDR2 as SNEGSKA (reference sequence). The germline V and J ends were trimmed by 4 bases and 8 bases, with 14 bases remaining between them. As DNA, the CDR3 is TGCAGTGCTAATCCTCGGGGGTCGGAAGCTTTCTTT. This sequence encodes CSANPRGSEAFF.

The J gene is TRBJ2-1, the V gene TRBV20-1; perhaps TRBD1 as D (5 bases). V was pared by 1 base and J by 3 bases, with 10 bases between. The CDR3 consists of 14 residues. Germline V lookup: CDR1 DFQATT, CDR2 SNEGSKA (reference sequence). The CDR3 nucleotides are TGCAGTGCTAGAGGGCTAGGGGACTACAATGAGCAGTTCTTC. Amino acid sequence: CSARGLGDYNEQFF.

V is TRBV7-9 and J is TRBJ2-3; possible D gene TRBD2, 6 bases. Looked up from germline, CDR1 is SEHNR and CDR2 is FQNEAQ (reference sequence). The CDR3 sequence is 14 residues long. With 9 bases removed from V and 1 base from J, the gap between germline ends came to 14 bases. The CDR3 region has the DNA TGTGCCAGGAGCGGGCGGGACGGCACAGATACGCAGTATTTT. Protein: CARSGRDGTDTQYF. Full variable domain (remainder filled in from reference TRBV7-9 and TRBJ2-3): DTGVSQNPRHKITKRGQNVTFRCDPISEHNRLYWYRQTLGQGPEFLTYFQNEAQLEKSRLLSDRFSAERPKGSFSTLEIQRTEQGDSAMYLCARSGRDGTDTQYFGPGTRLTVL.

This clonotype has a single count. The chain couples TRBV19 to TRBJ1-2; TRBD1 matches 9 bases. Germline CDR1 reads LNHDA; CDR2 reads SQIVND (reference sequence). J lost 3 bases, V lost 6 bases, and 14 bases had no gene match. This CDR3 contains 17 residues. The CDR3 protein is CASSHRDRADEDYGYTF. In DNA form, the CDR3 reads TGTGCCAGTAGCCACCGGGACAGGGCGGATGAGGACTATGGCTACACCTTC. Combining the CDR3 with reference TRBV19 and TRBJ1-2 gives the whole variable domain DGGITQSPKYLFRKEGQNVTLSCEQNLNHDAMYWYRQDPGQGLRLIYYSQIVNDFQKGDIAEGYSVSREKKESFPLTVTSAQKNPTAFYLCASSHRDRADEDYGYTFGSGTRLTVV.

This chain links TRBV24-1 with TRBJ2-7, with D perhaps TRBD2 (5 bases). The V end lost 3 bases, the J end lost 5 bases, and 10 bases lay between the germline ends. Germline V gene lookup returns CDR1 KGHDR and CDR2 SFDVKD. This CDR3 spans 13 amino acids. The CDR3 nucleotides read TGTGCCACCAGTGATGAAGTTAGCGACGAGCAGTACTTC. Protein product: CATSDEVSDEQYF.

This rearrangement joins TRBV29-1 to TRBJ2-5; D possibly corresponds to TRBD1 (5 bases). V lost 7 bases and J 0 bases, leaving 12 bases between the germline ends. Germline CDR1 is SQVTM and CDR2 is ANQGSEA. The CDR3 has 13 residues. The CDR3 loop is CSAGPGYQETQYF. In DNA, the CDR3 is TGCAGCGCGGGTCCAGGGTACCAAGAGACCCAGTACTTC.

This sequence joins TRBV7-9 and TRBJ2-1, with TRBD2 as a possible D gene (5 bases). Per germline, CDR1 SEHNR and CDR2 FQNEAQ (reference sequence). V lost 4 bases and J lost 4, with 20 bases in between. The CDR3 has 17 residues. The CDR3 loop reads CASSSLQSSGRYNEQFF. In DNA form, the CDR3 reads TGTGCCAGCAGCTCCTTACAGTCAAGCGGAAGATACAATGAGCAGTTCTTC.

This clonotype was found a few times. The chain recombines TRBV7-9 with TRBJ1-2, with 8 bases identical to TRBD1. With V trimmed by 3 bases and J by 6 bases, 9 bases remained unmatched. The germline gives CDR1 SEHNR, CDR2 FQNEAQ (reference sequence). This CDR3 region has 15 residues. The CDR3 spells CASSFPGQGKDGYTF. The CDR3 DNA follows: TGTGCCAGCAGCTTCCCCGGACAGGGTAAAGATGGCTACACCTTC. The full variable domain, completed using reference TRBV7-9 and TRBJ1-2, is DTGVSQNPRHKITKRGQNVTFRCDPISEHNRLYWYRQTLGQGPEFLTYFQNEAQLEKSRLLSDRFSAERPKGSFSTLEIQRTEQGDSAMYLCASSFPGQGKDGYTFGSGTRLTVV.

Only a few counts were recorded for this clonotype. The V and J genes are TRBV7-2 and TRBJ2-7; D is perhaps TRBD1 (5 bases). This CDR3 has 15 residues. Trimming shortened V by 5 bases and J by 0 bases, and 14 bases separated the two germline ends. The V gene's germline CDR1 is SGHTA and CDR2 FQGNSA. The CDR3 DNA sequence: TGTGCCAGCAGCAAAAAAACGACAGTCTCCTACGAGCAGTACTTC. This codes for CASSKKTTVSYEQYF.

This clonotype was seen a few times. The chain employs TRBV7-3 and TRBJ2-3; 9 nucleotides match TRBD2. Germline loops: CDR1 SGHTA, CDR2 FQGTGA. The V segment lost 5 bases and the J segment 0 bases; nucleotides outside the gene matches: 15. CDR3 size: 19 residues. This CDR3 reads CASSRGLAGRRTSTDTQYF. The CDR3, as DNA: TGTGCCAGCAGCCGGGGTCTAGCGGGACGACGTACTAGCACAGATACGCAGTATTTT. The full variable domain, its missing parts supplied by reference TRBV7-3 and TRBJ2-3, is GAGVSQTPSNKVTEKGKYVELRCDPISGHTALYWYRQSLGQGPEFLIYFQGTGAADDSGLPNDRFFAVRPEGSVSTLKIQRTERGDSAVYLCASSRGLAGRRTSTDTQYFGPGTRLTVL.

J is TRBJ2-1 and V is TRBV7-3; weak D call: TRBD2 (6 bases). V lost 5 bases and J lost 3, with 17 bases in between. The CDR3 runs to 16 residues. In germline, CDR1 is SGHTA, CDR2 FQGTGA. This CDR3 is CASSPMFGGDYNEQFF. The CDR3 DNA reads as TGTGCCAGCAGCCCTATGTTTGGCGGGGACTACAATGAGCAGTTCTTC.

In this sample, this clonotype turned up a few times. This sequence joins TRBV24-1 and TRBJ2-7; 9 bases are shared with TRBD2. CDR3 size: 17 residues. J lost 2 bases, V lost 4 bases, and 11 bases had no gene match. In germline, CDR1 is KGHDR, CDR2 SFDVKD. The CDR3 DNA sequence: TGTGCCACCAGTGACTCGACTAGCGGAGGCGTACCCTACGAGCAGTACTTC. Amino acid sequence: CATSDSTSGGVPYEQYF.

The chain carries TRBV10-1 and TRBJ2-3, with D unresolved. The CDR3 runs to 14 residues. The germline V gene encodes CDR1 WNHNN and CDR2 SYGVQD (reference sequence). V dropped 0 bases and J dropped 8 bases, with 12 bases sitting between them. DNA for the CDR3: TGCGCCAGCAGTGAGTCGACCGGTCCAGGTACGCAGTATTTT. It is translated as CASSESTGPGTQYF.

This clonotype turned up a few times. V is TRBV15 and J is TRBJ2-7; 10 bases align to TRBD2. The CDR3 consists of 16 residues. Germline V gene sequence: CDR1 LNHNV, CDR2 YYDKDF (reference sequence). The junction had 5 bases not matched to a gene; V was cut back by 1 base and J by 2 bases. As DNA, the CDR3 is TGTGCCACCAGCAGAGGAGGGACTAGCGCAACCTACGAGCAGTACTTC. Its translation: CATSRGGTSATYEQYF.

The chain employs TRBV6-2 or TRBV6-3 and TRBJ2-7; no definite D call. The CDR3 contains 13 residues. The germline V gene encodes CDR1 MNHEY and CDR2 SVGEGT. Trimming pared 2 bases from V and 2 bases from J, leaving 7 bases between. The DNA of the CDR3 is TGTGCCAGCAGTTACGCCCAGACCTACGAGCAGTACTTC. Its protein product is CASSYAQTYEQYF.

This clonotype has only a few counts. V and J are TRBV7-2 and TRBJ2-7; the match to TRBD1 covers 7 bases. The CDR3 runs 14 residues. CDR1 is SGHTA, CDR2 FQGNSA, per germline. V lost 5 bases to trimming and J lost 3 bases; unmatched junction nucleotides: 7. CDR3 region: CASSPSQGNYEQYF. CDR3 bases: TGTGCCAGCAGCCCATCACAGGGGAACTACGAGCAGTACTTC.

This clonotype was seen a single time. The J gene is TRBJ1-5, the V gene TRBV28, with D possibly being TRBD1 (5 bases). V lost 6 bases, J lost 4 bases, and 19 bases lay in between. The CDR3 is made up of 16 amino acids. The germline V gene encodes CDR1 MDHEN and CDR2 SYDVKM. The CDR3: CASSGRDGGKNQPQHF. DNA for the CDR3: TGTGCCAGCAGCGGAAGGGACGGTGGGAAAAATCAGCCCCAGCATTTT.

The chain links TRBV29-1 to TRBJ1-5; unclear D gene. CDR1 and CDR2 from the germline V gene are SQVTM and ANQGSEA. Trimming left V 4 bases short and J 0 bases short, with 13 bases between. This CDR3 contains 15 residues. CDR3 sequence: CSVVELSDSNQPQHF. DNA of the CDR3: TGCAGCGTTGTTGAGCTGAGCGATAGCAATCAGCCCCAGCATTTT.

The chain couples TRBV5-6 to TRBJ2-3, with D possibly TRBD2 on 6 matching bases. Between the trimmed V and J ends, which lost 0 bases and 10 bases, there was a span of 15 bases. Germline V CDR1 and CDR2: SGHDT, YYEEEE. CDR3 length: 14 residues. The CDR3 spells CASSLDLREDAQYF. CDR3 DNA sequence: TGTGCCAGCAGCTTGGACCTAAGGGAGGATGCGCAGTATTTT.

The chain has TRBV10-3 and TRBJ2-3; 11 bases align to TRBD2. With V trimmed by 10 bases and J by 2 bases, 5 bases remained unmatched. The CDR3 has 14 residues. Germline V CDR1 and CDR2: ENHRY, SYGVKD. The CDR3 bases are TGTGCCACCTATAGCGGGAGGGTCACAGATACGCAGTATTTT. Its protein is CATYSGRVTDTQYF.